Shown below are 4 T cell receptor beta chains from a single sample sequenced in a study of somatic mutations in cytotoxic T cells in rheumatoid arthritis. The protocol was immunoSEQ multiplex PCR, while the TCRdb copy is restricted to in-frame clones and leaves out a portion. This sample has some 7,000 clones; 74% occur once, and the top ten carry about 16%. Sequencing used CD8+ T cells sorted from blood. The source of these receptors is an adult with rheumatoid arthritis.

The chain combines TRBV27 with TRBJ2-5; no reliable D call. Trimming took 1 base from V and 0 from J, leaving 6 bases between them. CDR1 and CDR2 from the germline V gene are MNHEY and SMNVEV (reference sequence). The CDR3 extends over 14 amino acids. As DNA, the CDR3 is TGTGCCAGCAGTTTATACCCGTACCAAGAGACCCAGTACTTC. It encodes CASSLYPYQETQYF.

The chain links TRBV7-9 to TRBJ2-1; D possibly uses TRBD1 or TRBD2 (5 bases each). With 6 bases removed from V and 3 bases from J, the gap between germline ends came to 15 bases. Germline assignment: CDR1 SEHNR and CDR2 FQNEAQ (reference sequence). The CDR3 length is 15 residues. The CDR3 loop reads CASRHGDLLYNEQFF. CDR3 bases: TGTGCCAGCAGACACGGGGACCTCCTCTACAATGAGCAGTTCTTC. The full variable domain, its missing parts supplied by reference TRBV7-9 and TRBJ2-1, is DTGVSQNPRHKITKRGQNVTFRCDPISEHNRLYWYRQTLGQGPEFLTYFQNEAQLEKSRLLSDRFSAERPKGSFSTLEIQRTEQGDSAMYLCASRHGDLLYNEQFFGPGTRLTVL.

This clone was seen a handful of times. The chain has TRBV6-5 and TRBJ2-7; D assignment may be TRBD1 or TRBD2 (5 bases each). Germline values: CDR1 MNHEY, CDR2 SVGAGI. The V end was cut by 5 bases, the J end by 2 bases, with 10 bases between. CDR3 size: 13 residues. CDR3 residues: CASSEGETYEQYF. CDR3 nucleotide sequence: TGTGCCAGCAGTGAAGGGGAGACCTACGAGCAGTACTTC.

The gene calls are TRBV7-9 and TRBJ2-7, with TRBD1 matching over 9 bases. CDR1 and CDR2 (germline): SEHNR, FQNEAQ (reference sequence). V was clipped by 6 bases and J by 3 bases; unmatched bases: 6. The CDR3 sequence is 14 residues long. CDR3: CASRDGQGNYEQYF. Here the CDR3 DNA reads TGTGCCAGCAGGGATGGACAGGGGAACTACGAGCAGTACTTC. Combining the CDR3 with reference TRBV7-9 and TRBJ2-7 gives the whole variable domain DTGVSQNPRHKITKRGQNVTFRCDPISEHNRLYWYRQTLGQGPEFLTYFQNEAQLEKSRLLSDRFSAERPKGSFSTLEIQRTEQGDSAMYLCASRDGQGNYEQYFGPGTRLTVT.